A single sample gave rise to the 18 T cell receptor beta chains below, sequenced in a study of T cell responses to AZD1222 COVID-19 vaccine. The data were produced by immunoSEQ multiplex PCR, yet TCRdb's version contains in-frame clones alone and is incomplete. The sample lists 150,000 to 200,000 clones; approximately 90% were seen once. Here the sequenced sample was peripheral blood, taken 28 days after the second AZD1222 dose. All receptors come from an adult who received the AZD1222 COVID-19 vaccine.

This clone was recorded once. The chain links TRBV9 to TRBJ2-4, with 9 bases lining up with TRBD2. J was trimmed by 6 bases and V by 2 bases; bases with no gene match: 6. This CDR3 is 15 amino acids long. Germline V gene lookup returns CDR1 SGDLS and CDR2 YYNGEE. The CDR3 nucleotides are TGTGCCAGCAGCGTTAGCGGGAGTTGGATAAACATTCAGTACTTC. Its translation: CASSVSGSWINIQYF.

The rearrangement uses TRBV7-3 and TRBJ1-1; D is ambiguous. This CDR3 spans 13 amino acids. The germline V gene encodes CDR1 SGHTA and CDR2 FQGTGA. The germline V and J ends were trimmed by 1 base and 4 bases, with 7 bases remaining between them. CDR3 sequence (DNA): TGTGCCAGCAGCTTAAGCTGGGGCACTGAAGCTTTCTTT. This gives the protein CASSLSWGTEAFF.

The gene calls are TRBV7-8 and TRBJ2-3; no clear D. Deletions cut 5 bases from V and 5 bases from J, with 5 bases between. This CDR3 region has 11 residues. Germline V gene sequence: CDR1 SGHVS, CDR2 FQNEAQ. The CDR3 nucleotides are TGTGCCAGCAGCCCGCAAGATACGCAGTATTTT. This sequence encodes CASSPQDTQYF.

The rearrangement links TRBV14 to TRBJ2-7; 8 bases fit TRBD1. The CDR3 is made up of 14 amino acids. CDR1 is SGHDN and CDR2 is FVKESK in the germline V gene. V was pared by 3 bases and J by 4 bases, with 5 bases of the junction left unmatched. The CDR3 here is CASSHGRGLYEQYF. CDR3 sequence (DNA): TGTGCCAGCAGCCATGGCAGGGGGCTTTACGAGCAGTACTTC.

The chain has TRBV19 and TRBJ1-5, with D maybe TRBD1 (6 bases). The CDR3 sequence is 17 residues long. V lost 5 bases and J lost 6, with 23 bases in between. Germline CDR1 reads LNHDA; CDR2 reads SQIVND (reference sequence). For the CDR3, the DNA is TGTGCCAGTAGTTTAACTATCTCCGGGACACTCGGTCAGCCCCAGCATTTT. Its protein product is CASSLTISGTLGQPQHF. The variable domain in full, with the rest retrieved from reference TRBV19 and TRBJ1-5, is DGGITQSPKYLFRKEGQNVTLSCEQNLNHDAMYWYRQDPGQGLRLIYYSQIVNDFQKGDIAEGYSVSREKKESFPLTVTSAQKNPTAFYLCASSLTISGTLGQPQHFGDGTRLSIL.

The rearrangement links TRBV2 to TRBJ1-5, with D perhaps matching TRBD1 (6 bases). The CDR3 totals 14 residues. Germline V gene data show CDR1 as SNHLY and CDR2 as FYNNEI. The V and J ends lost 7 bases and 5 bases respectively, with 15 bases between them. DNA of the CDR3: TGTGCCAGCAAAAGTCAGGGGTGGCATCAGCCCCAGCATTTT. Its protein is CASKSQGWHQPQHF.

This chain connects TRBV6-1 to TRBJ2-3; 10 nucleotides match TRBD2. CDR3 size: 16 residues. Germline-derived CDR1 and CDR2 are MNHNS and SASEGT. Trimming took 2 bases from V and 7 from J; bases not matched to a gene: 9. The CDR3 DNA reads TGTGCCAGCAGTGAAAATTTGCTAGCGGGAGTAAATACGCAGTATTTT. It is translated as CASSENLLAGVNTQYF.

This clone came up once. In nucleotides, the CDR3 is TGTGCCAGCAGTTGGGGACGATCCTACAATGAGCAGTTCTTC. Protein: CASSWGRSYNEQFF. The chain has TRBV6-5 and TRBJ2-1, with D perhaps given as TRBD1 or TRBD2 (5 bases each). CDR1 is MNHEY and CDR2 is SVGAGI in the germline V gene. The CDR3 consists of 14 residues. V gave up 4 bases and J gave up 1 base, with 8 bases separating them.

V and J are TRBV24-1 and TRBJ2-1; no clear D. CDR3 length: 14 amino acids. V was shortened by 3 bases and J by 3 bases, with 8 bases between the two germline ends. Germline CDR1 reads KGHDR; CDR2 reads SFDVKD. The CDR3 region is CATSDPLDYNEQFF. The CDR3 DNA reads as TGTGCCACCAGTGATCCCCTGGACTACAATGAGCAGTTCTTC.

The chain is built from TRBV14 and TRBJ1-1; maybe TRBD1 (6 bases). The CDR3 extends over 14 amino acids. Germline-derived CDR1 and CDR2 are SGHDN and FVKESK. V lost 0 bases, J lost 10 bases, and 15 bases lay in between. CDR3 nucleotides: TGTGCCAGCAGCCAAGATGGGGGGCCGCGGGCAGCTTTCTTT. Its translation is CASSQDGGPRAAFF.

This chain connects TRBV7-3 to TRBJ1-4, with TRBD1 matching over 7 bases. The CDR3 totals 15 residues. J lost 0 bases, V lost 2 bases, and 0 bases had no gene match. CDR1 is SGHTA and CDR2 is FQGTGA in the germline V gene. The CDR3 coding sequence is TGTGCCAGCAGCTTAGACAGGGCAACTAATGAAAAACTGTTTTTT. Translated, it gives CASSLDRATNEKLFF.

This clone was seen only once. The rearrangement links TRBV5-1 to TRBJ1-3, with TRBD1 as a possible D gene (6 bases). The CDR3 extends over 15 amino acids. The V and J ends lost 4 bases and 0 bases respectively, with 11 bases between them. In germline, CDR1 is SGHRS, CDR2 YFSETQ. The CDR3 region has the DNA TGCGCCAGCAGCGCAGGGGAGACCTCTGGAAACACCATATATTTT. Its translation is CASSAGETSGNTIYF.

The count of this clone is one. The rearrangement joins TRBV2 to TRBJ2-3; TRBD2 agrees at 11 bases. The ends lost 7 bases at V and 0 bases at J; junction bases unmatched: 3. This CDR3 spans 15 amino acids. The germline V gene has CDR1 SNHLY and CDR2 FYNNEI. The CDR3 nucleotides are TGTGCCAGCACAGGGACTAGCGGTAGCACAGATACGCAGTATTTT. As protein: CASTGTSGSTDTQYF.

The chain links TRBV19 to TRBJ1-4; 8 bases align to TRBD1. This CDR3 has 13 amino acids. The V gene's germline CDR1 is LNHDA and CDR2 SQIVND (reference sequence). Trimming at V came to 4 bases and at J to 5 bases, leaving 0 bases not matched to a gene. The CDR3 nucleotides are TGTGCCAGTAGTAGGACAGGGAATGAAAAACTGTTTTTT. Encoded protein: CASSRTGNEKLFF.

This clone was counted only a few times. V is TRBV7-9 and J is TRBJ1-3; D remains ambiguous. Looked up from germline, CDR1 is SEHNR and CDR2 is FQNEAQ (reference sequence). This CDR3 has 13 residues. V dropped 10 bases and J dropped 4 bases, with 14 bases sitting between them. The DNA of the CDR3 is TGTGCCACCGACCACCAGCTCGGAAACACCATATATTTT. This sequence encodes CATDHQLGNTIYF.

The chain joins TRBV11-3 to TRBJ1-1; D is unclear. CDR1 and CDR2 (germline): SGHNT, YENEEA. The V and J ends lost 0 bases and 4 bases respectively, with 9 bases between them. This CDR3 has 14 residues. CDR3 nucleotides: TGTGCCAGCAGCTTAGAAGGAGAGGGCACTGAAGCTTTCTTT. Amino acids: CASSLEGEGTEAFF.

The chain has TRBV19 and TRBJ1-3; D call uncertain. The V end was cut by 3 bases, the J end by 0 bases, with 9 bases between. CDR1 and CDR2 from the germline V gene are LNHDA and SQIVND (reference sequence). The CDR3 has 15 residues. The CDR3 bases are TGTGCCAGTAGTATGAGGTGGAGCTCTGGAAACACCATATATTTT. This sequence encodes CASSMRWSSGNTIYF.

CDR3 amino acids: CAISESRGLDTEAFF. CDR3 DNA sequence: TGTGCCATCAGTGAGTCTCGGGGGCTAGACACTGAAGCTTTCTTT. V and J are TRBV10-3 and TRBJ1-1; D possibly corresponds to TRBD1 (6 bases). This CDR3 has 15 amino acids. V lost 0 bases and J lost 3, with 11 bases in between. Germline V lookup: CDR1 ENHRY, CDR2 SYGVKD.